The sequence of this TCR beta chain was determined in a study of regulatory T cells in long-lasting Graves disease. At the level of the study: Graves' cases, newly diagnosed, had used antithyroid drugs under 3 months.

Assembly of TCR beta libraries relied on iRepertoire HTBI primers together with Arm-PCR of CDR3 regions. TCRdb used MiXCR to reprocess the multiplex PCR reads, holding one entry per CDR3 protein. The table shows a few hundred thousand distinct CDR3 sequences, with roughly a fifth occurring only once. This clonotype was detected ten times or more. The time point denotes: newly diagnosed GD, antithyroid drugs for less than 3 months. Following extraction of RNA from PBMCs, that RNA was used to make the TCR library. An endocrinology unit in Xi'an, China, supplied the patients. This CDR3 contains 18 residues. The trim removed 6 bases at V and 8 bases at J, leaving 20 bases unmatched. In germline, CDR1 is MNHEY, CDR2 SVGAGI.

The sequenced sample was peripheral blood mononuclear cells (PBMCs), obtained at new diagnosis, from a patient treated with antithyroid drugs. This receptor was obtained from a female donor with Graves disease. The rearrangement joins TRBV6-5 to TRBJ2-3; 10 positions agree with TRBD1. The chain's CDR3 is CASSYLGQGMVGGGTQYF. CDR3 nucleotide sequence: TGTGCCAGCAGCTACCTGGGACAGGGGATGGTAGGAGGAGGTACGCAGTATTTT.